This T cell receptor beta chain is drawn from a study of cytomegalovirus exposure and HLA in healthy donors (dated by TCRdb to the late 2010s). For the wider study: An earlier analysis of some 600 of the donors reported approximately 280 Gb of sequence data and 95 million to 130 million unique TCR beta sequences obtained from approximately 180 million T cells. The study aimed to test whether cataloging public T cell receptors could reveal signatures of past pathogen exposure. Of the 350 to 400 genotyped donors, roughly 80% fell in the genetic ancestry cluster associated with self-reported Caucasian donors. Donor age, sex, ethnicity and CMV serostatus were collected together with the repertoire data. Both class I and class II loci were covered by HLA typing, at four-digit resolution. Roughly 300 gigabases of sequencing data and tens of millions of unique TCR sequences made up an early release that covered about 640 HLA-typed donors. Using immunosequencing, the study profiled T cell repertoires from about 620 subjects and related those repertoires to cytomegalovirus serostatus. Among 398 genotyped donors of the cohort, an average of roughly 240,000 unique TCR beta nucleotide sequences were sequenced per donor, about a sixth of them non-productive. High-throughput TCR immunosequencing, statistical association of individual TCRs with disease status, and machine learning were combined to predict cytomegalovirus infection status. A later analysis re-analyzed previously published TCR beta repertoires from 550 to 700 donors and added high-resolution HLA genotyping to study TCR occurrence patterns. In a later genetic analysis, genome-wide SNP genotypes for about 65% of the roughly 670 donors were used, and that subset was treated as a discovery cohort. All discovery cohort repertoires had been generated on a single sequencing platform. Typing coverage differed by locus: A, B, C, DRB1 and DQB1 were typed in roughly 629-640 donors, DQA1 in about 550, DPA1 in 600 to 610, and DPB1 in 450 to 480. Because of strong linkage in the cohort, five DR-DQ haplotypes were treated as single units for association and clustering. A separate validation cohort of 90 to 150 different subjects was used in addition to the approximately 700-subject first cohort. An earlier analysis of 587 of the donors used high-throughput TCR beta sequencing to judge whether each TCR beta V gene segment behaved as functional or pseudogenic. In the later analysis, no new phenotypic data were used to find candidate immune exposures; instead, reliance was placed on TCR beta sequences and their occurrence across donors.

The paper as a whole reports these results and caveats: Only TCR beta chains were sequenced in this cohort, and the absence of alpha or paired-chain data limited detectable features. In a later genetic analysis, a missense DCLRE1C variant was associated with V-gene and J-gene trimming of TCR beta chains, and the association was replicated in an independent cohort. A later analysis found that HLA-associated TCR beta chains were more clonally expanded and had lower generation probabilities than equally common non-associated chains. The sequencing pipeline was judged likely to have produced a cluster of highly shared sequence variants as a technical artifact. A later analysis associated 16,951 TCR beta sequences with specific HLA alleles at a false discovery rate of 0.05. Most TCR sequences were seen in very few donors, while some public TCRs were found in many individuals. The earlier analysis of fewer than 750 of the donors excluded approximately 17 rarely observed V segments, including chromosome 9 orphons, because counts were too low. Several of the top co-occurrence clusters appeared to be linked to parvovirus B19, influenza, CMV and Epstein-Barr virus, according to a later analysis. Because HLA typing was unavailable for some donors at each locus, only the typed subset was used in association tests. Linkage disequilibrium might explain the correlated functional status among segregating V segments, but an unknown experimental factor could not be ruled out. In the study, around 150 TCR beta chains were listed as associated with cytomegalovirus. In vitro tests confirmed that three of the cytomegalovirus-associated TCR beta chains recognize cytomegalovirus antigens. According to a later genetic analysis, donors in an Asian-associated ancestry cluster had fewer N-insertions in productive TCRs than the approximately 650-donor mean. The only immune exposure information available for the cohort was CMV serostatus. Assigning TCR associations to individual alleles was difficult when HLA alleles, especially DR and DQ, strongly co-occurred. In a later analysis, TCR association rates were found to vary across HLA loci, with the most associated TCRs seen for DRB1 alleles and the fewest for HLA-C alleles. The authors suggested that the approach could potentially be generalized to other disease states and immunological phenotypes. A further reported finding was that TCR beta sequences accurately predicted the HLA-A and HLA-B alleles for most subjects in the first cohort. Cytomegalovirus status was reported to be diagnosed by the classifier with high specificity and sensitivity in both the original and validation cohorts. Broadly in line with IMGT annotations, most TCR beta V segments showed up in productive rearrangements about 87% or about 30% of the time in an earlier analysis of 587 of the donors. Presence/absence analyses assumed roughly uniform sequencing depth across donors, an assumption that may not hold. In a later analysis, most CMV-associated TCR beta chains were found to appear HLA-restricted, with HLA associations seemingly driven largely by CMV exposure. Some IMGT-functional V segments, including TRBV6-2 and TRBV6-3, could not be distinguished by the 87-base-pair reads and were therefore excluded.

The cohort comprised more than 550 healthy bone marrow donors. At the time of sampling, every cohort member was nominally healthy, though immune exposures that went unrecorded were likely present. The donor was CMV seropositive and belonged to the group of around 300 seropositive cohort members. Each donor provided a peripheral blood sample, and peripheral blood mononuclear cells were used for TCR beta sequencing. The Qiagen DNeasy Blood Extraction Kit was used to extract genomic DNA from the blood cell samples. Libraries were made using the immunoSEQ multiplex PCR assay. The multiplex PCR relied on a mix of 60 forward primers for TCR Vbeta segments and 13 reverse primers for TCR Jbeta segments. A multiplex PCR assay on genomic DNA amplified the CDR3 region of rearranged TCR beta genes. The Illumina HiSeq System was used to sequence the amplified TCR beta libraries as 87-base-pair reads. As for how the authors treated the data: In a later analysis, some 80 million unique TCR beta chains were counted across the roughly 700 repertoires, and approximately 11 million of these chains were shared by at least two donors. A nearest-neighbor algorithm error-corrected the raw reads and collapsed the reads into unique sequences, merging closely related sequences to remove PCR and sequencing errors. To assign V, D and J gene segments, CDR3 sequences were aligned to IMGT reference sequences. For a sequence to be retained, at least a six-nucleotide match to both a V gene segment and a J gene segment was required. Rearrangements were called productive when the CDR3 lacked stop codons and stayed in frame with V and J; all others were non-productive. CDR3 was defined by IMGT convention, running from the second conserved V-encoded cysteine to the conserved J-encoded phenylalanine. The earlier analysis of roughly 590 of the donors excluded any sequence lacking an unambiguous match to a single V gene segment. In an earlier analysis of 587 of the donors, V segments were called functional above 56.7% productive rearrangements and were called segregating when the between-donor standard deviation exceeded 5%. A statistical classification framework was built to diagnose cytomegalovirus status from the catalog of TCR beta chain sequences. V and J gene assignment, in a later analysis, came from comparing TCR nucleotide sequences with IMGT/GENE-DB human TR gene sequences. The TCRdist pipeline was used in a later analysis to assign CDR3 sequences and most-parsimonious VDJ recombination scenarios. A later analysis defined each TCR beta chain by its CDR3 amino acid sequence plus V-gene family, and excluded reads lacking a unique V-gene family. As a way to deal with suspected cross-contamination and a sequencing artifact, a later analysis dropped roughly 620 nucleotide sequences that were highly shared and had low generation probability. In a later analysis, a clonal expansion index for each public chain was calculated from normalized within-repertoire ranks of inferred template counts. In a later analysis, generation probabilities were computed with a VDJ recombination model fitted to out-of-frame rearrangements, and the resulting probabilities were checked against IGoR. Hypergeometric tests were used in a later analysis to score TCR-TCR, TCR-HLA and TCR-CMV co-occurrence, with a repertoire-size bias correction applied to the TCR pairs. A later analysis estimated false discovery rates by permuting HLA or CMV assignments 20 times. In a later analysis, co-occurring TCRs were grouped with DBSCAN, and TCRdist sequence similarity was added when clustering was performed within HLA-allele-positive subsets. Co-occurrence clustering excluded repertoires with fewer than 30,000 or more than 120,000 public chains, plus five with anomalous nucleotide sharing. TCRdb obtained this table from immuneACCESS and retained in-frame rearrangements with V and J assigned. These tables miss some clones; where compared with another copy, unresolved V genes account for less than half of the shortfall, and the remainder is unexplained. V, J and clone size are those of that table, while D and trimming were read from the DNA. A total of 95,000 to 150,000 clones appear in this sample, over 65% of them only once. The ten largest clones add up to over 15% of the sample.

Based on the germline V gene, the CDR1 and CDR2 sequences are MNHEY and SVGAGI. Trimming costs V 7 bases and J 0 bases, and their ends lie 13 bases apart. The CDR3 starts with the cysteine, ends with the phenylalanine, and has 14 residues. The retained sequence is limited to the CDR3, 42 bases, with the frame set at the first base. This clone was seen a few times. Its antigen target is currently unknown. No quality values exist for individual bases; no much larger clone is one base distant. The chain joins TRBV6-5 to TRBJ2-7; TRBD1 might be the D gene, on 6 matching bases. The sequencing input was PBMCs. The sequence derives from a man younger than 30 in good health and CMV-seropositive. The CDR3 protein sequence reads: CASKIRDTSYEQYF. The DNA reads as follows: TGTGCCAGCAAAATCCGGGACACCTCCTACGAGCAGTACTTC.